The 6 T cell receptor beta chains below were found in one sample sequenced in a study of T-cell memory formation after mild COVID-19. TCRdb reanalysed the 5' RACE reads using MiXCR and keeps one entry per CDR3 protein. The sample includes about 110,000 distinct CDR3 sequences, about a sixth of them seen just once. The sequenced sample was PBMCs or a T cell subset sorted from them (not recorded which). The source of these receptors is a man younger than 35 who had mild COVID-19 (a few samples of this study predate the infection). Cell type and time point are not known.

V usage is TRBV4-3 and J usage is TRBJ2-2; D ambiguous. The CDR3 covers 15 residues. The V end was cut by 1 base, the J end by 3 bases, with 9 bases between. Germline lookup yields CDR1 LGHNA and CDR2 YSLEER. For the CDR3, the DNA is TGCGCCAGCAGCCAAGTAGTAGGGTACACCGGGGAGCTGTTTTTT. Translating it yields CASSQVVGYTGELFF.

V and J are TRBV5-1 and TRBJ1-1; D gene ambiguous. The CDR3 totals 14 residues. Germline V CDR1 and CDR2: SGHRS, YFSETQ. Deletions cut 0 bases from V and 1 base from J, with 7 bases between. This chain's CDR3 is CASSLDKPNTEAFF. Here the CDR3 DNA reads TGCGCCAGCAGCTTGGACAAACCGAACACTGAAGCTTTCTTT.

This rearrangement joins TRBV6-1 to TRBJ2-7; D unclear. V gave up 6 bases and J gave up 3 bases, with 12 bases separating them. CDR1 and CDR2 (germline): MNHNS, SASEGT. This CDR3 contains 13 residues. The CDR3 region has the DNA TGTGCCAGCAGGGAAAACAGTTTCTACGAGCAGTACTTC. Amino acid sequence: CASRENSFYEQYF.

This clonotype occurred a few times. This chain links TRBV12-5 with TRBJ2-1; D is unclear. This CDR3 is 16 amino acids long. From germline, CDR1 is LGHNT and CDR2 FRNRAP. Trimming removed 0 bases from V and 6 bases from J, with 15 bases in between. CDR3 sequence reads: CASGLVQVTLINEQFF. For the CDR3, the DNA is TGTGCTAGTGGTTTGGTACAAGTGACTCTAATCAATGAGCAGTTCTTC. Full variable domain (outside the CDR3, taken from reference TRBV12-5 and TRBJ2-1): DARVTQTPRHKVTEMGQEVTMRCQPILGHNTVFWYRQTMMQGLELLAYFRNRAPLDDSGMPKDRFSAEMPDATLATLKIQPSEPRDSAVYFCASGLVQVTLINEQFFGPGTRLTVL.

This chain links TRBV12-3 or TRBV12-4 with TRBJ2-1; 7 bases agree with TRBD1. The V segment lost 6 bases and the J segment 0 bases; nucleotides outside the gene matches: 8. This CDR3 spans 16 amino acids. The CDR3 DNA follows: TGTGCCAGCAGCCGCGGCCGGGACAGCTCCTACAATGAGCAGTTCTTC. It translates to CASSRGRDSSYNEQFF.

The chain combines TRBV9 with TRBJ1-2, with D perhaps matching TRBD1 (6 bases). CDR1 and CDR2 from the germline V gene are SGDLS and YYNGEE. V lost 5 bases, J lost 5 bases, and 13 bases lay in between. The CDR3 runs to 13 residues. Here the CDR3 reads CASRATGMYGYTF. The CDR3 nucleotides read TGTGCCAGCAGAGCCACAGGGATGTATGGCTACACCTTC.